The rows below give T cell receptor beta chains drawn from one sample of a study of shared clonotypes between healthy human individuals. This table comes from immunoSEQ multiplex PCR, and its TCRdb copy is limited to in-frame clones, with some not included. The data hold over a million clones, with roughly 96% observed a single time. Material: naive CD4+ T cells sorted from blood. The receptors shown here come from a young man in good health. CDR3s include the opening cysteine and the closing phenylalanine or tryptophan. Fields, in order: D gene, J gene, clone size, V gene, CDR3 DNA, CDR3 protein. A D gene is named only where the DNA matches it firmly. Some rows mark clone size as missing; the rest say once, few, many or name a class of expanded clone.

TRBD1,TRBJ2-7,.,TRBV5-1,TGCGCCAGCAGCTTGGGCCTGGACAGGGGGAACGAGCAGTACTTC,CASSLGLDRGNEQYF
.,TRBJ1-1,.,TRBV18,TGTGCCAGCTCACCTTTTCCAGACCTAAACACTGAAGCTTTCTTT,CASSPFPDLNTEAFF
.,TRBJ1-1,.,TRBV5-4,TGTGCCAGCAGCCCTGGCGGGGCGGTGAACACTGAAGCTTTCTTT,CASSPGGAVNTEAFF
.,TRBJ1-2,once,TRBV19,TGTGCCAGTAGTATAGATCCGACCTGGGATCACGGCTACACCTTC,CASSIDPTWDHGYTF
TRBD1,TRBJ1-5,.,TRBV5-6,TGTGCCAGCAGCTTAACCGGGACAGGGGGCAATCAGCCCCAGCATTTT,CASSLTGTGGNQPQHF
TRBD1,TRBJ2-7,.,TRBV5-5,TGTGCCAGCAGCTTCGGGACAGGGGGACTCTACGAGCAGTACTTC,CASSFGTGGLYEQYF
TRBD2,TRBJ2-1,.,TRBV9,TGTGCCAGCAGCGTGGGGAGGGCTACTAGCGGGAGTTCGTACAATGAGCAGTTCTTC,CASSVGRATSGSSYNEQFF
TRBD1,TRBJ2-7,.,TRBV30,TGTGCCTGGAGTGTGGGACAGGGTGACTACGAGCAGTACTTC,CAWSVGQGDYEQYF
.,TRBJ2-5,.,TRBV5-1,TGCGCCAGCAGCGTCATCAGCGGCGCAGAGACCCAGTACTTC,CASSVISGAETQYF
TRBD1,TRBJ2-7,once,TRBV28,TGTGCCAGCTTTGCAGGGGGCCTTCCCTACGAGCAGTACTTC,CASFAGGLPYEQYF
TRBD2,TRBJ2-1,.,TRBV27,TGTGCCAGCAGTCCCAGCGGGAGTGCCCTCGGGGAGCAGTTCTTC,CASSPSGSALGEQFF
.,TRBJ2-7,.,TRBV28,TGTGCCAGCAGTTTGGTAGGAACGTTCTACGAGCAGTACTTC,CASSLVGTFYEQYF
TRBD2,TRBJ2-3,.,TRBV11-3,TGTGCCAGCAGCCCGGGACTAGCGTCGTTAGGCACAGATACGCAGTATTTT,CASSPGLASLGTDTQYF
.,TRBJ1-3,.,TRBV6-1,TGTGCCAGCAGTTTGCAATCGGGAAACACCATATATTTT,CASSLQSGNTIYF
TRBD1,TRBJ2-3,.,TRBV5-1,TGCGCCAGCAGCTTGCAGGGGGGCACAGATACGCAGTATTTT,CASSLQGGTDTQYF
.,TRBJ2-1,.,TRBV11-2,TGTGCCAGCAGCCAATCTCTAGCGTATGAGCAGTTCTTC,CASSQSLAYEQFF
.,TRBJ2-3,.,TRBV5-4,TGTGCCAGCAGCTTGGTACAGGGACCCAGGGATACGCAGTATTTT,CASSLVQGPRDTQYF
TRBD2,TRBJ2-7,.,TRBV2,TGTGCCAGCAGCAGACTAGCGGGAGGGTCGGGCTCCTACGAGCAGTACTTC,CASSRLAGGSGSYEQYF
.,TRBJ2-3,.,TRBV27,TGTGCCAGCAGTTTATATCGAGGCGGGGGCCCAGATACGCAGTATTTT,CASSLYRGGGPDTQYF
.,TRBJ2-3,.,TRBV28,TGTGCCAGCCACACAGGACTTGCTCCCGTGTCGGGGCAGTATTTT,CASHTGLAPVSGQYF
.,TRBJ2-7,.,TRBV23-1,TGCGCCAGCAGTCAAGCCGGTCCCACGAAGGAGTACGAGCAGTACTTC,CASSQAGPTKEYEQYF
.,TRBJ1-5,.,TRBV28,TGTGCCAGCAGCAGTAACCGGATGGGCAATCAGCCCCAGCATTTT,CASSSNRMGNQPQHF
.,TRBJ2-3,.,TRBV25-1,TGTGCCAGCAGTGACCGGCAAAGGGTGCGGAAAGATACGCAGTATTTT,CASSDRQRVRKDTQYF
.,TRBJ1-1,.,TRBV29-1,TGCAGCGTTGTCGGACAGAAGTACACTGAAGCTTTCTTT,CSVVGQKYTEAFF
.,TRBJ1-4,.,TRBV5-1,TGCGCCAGCAGCTTAGGTGCAACTAATGAAAAACTGTTTTTT,CASSLGATNEKLFF
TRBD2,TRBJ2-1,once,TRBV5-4,TGTGCCAGCAGCTCCGGGAGGGGCATCAATGAGCAGTTCTTC,CASSSGRGINEQFF
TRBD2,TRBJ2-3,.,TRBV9,TGTGCCAGCAGCGTTGGAGCGGGAGTGGCGTATTCGACAGATACGCAGTATTTT,CASSVGAGVAYSTDTQYF